This entry lists 8 T cell receptor beta chains sequenced from one sample in a study of blood T cell repertoires in COVID-19 (dated by TCRdb to about 2020). Library method: the immunoSEQ multiplex PCR assay. TCRdb's version of the immuneACCESS table is confined to in-frame rearrangements and falls short of the full clone set. An unresolved V gene accounts for under half of the shortfall where checked; the remainder is of unknown origin. This sample is represented by under 300,000 clones; about 88% of them were singletons. The ten largest clones capture under 2% of the sample. The sequencing sample was made of PBMCs or T cells enriched from blood (not recorded which). The receptors come from a woman between 50 and 59 years old who had recovered from COVID-19.

V and J are TRBV24-1 and TRBJ2-3, with D perhaps TRBD2 (5 bases). Germline CDR1 and CDR2: KGHDR and SFDVKD. V lost 0 bases to trimming and J lost 2 bases, with 26 bases between them. The CDR3 is 21 amino acids. For the CDR3, the DNA is TGTGCCACCAGTGATTTGACCCTCGGGCGGGCTAACCTACGACCCACAGATACGCAGTATTTT. Protein product: CATSDLTLGRANLRPTDTQYF.

The rearrangement uses TRBV4-1 and TRBJ1-1; D is possibly TRBD1 (6 bases). V lost 0 bases to trimming and J lost 3 bases, with 8 bases between them. The germline V gene has CDR1 MGHRA and CDR2 YSYEKL. The CDR3 is 14 residues long. CDR3 nucleotides: TGCGCCAGCAGCCAAGAACAGGGTTACACTGAAGCTTTCTTT. This encodes CASSQEQGYTEAFF.

V is TRBV6-2 or TRBV6-3 and J is TRBJ1-2; TRBD1 matches at 8 bases. The junction had 6 bases not matched to a gene; V was cut back by 5 bases and J by 7 bases. The germline CDR1 and CDR2 sequences are MNHEY and SVGEGT. The CDR3 has 13 residues. CDR3: CASSVYGQGGYTF. The CDR3 coding sequence is TGTGCCAGCAGTGTCTACGGACAGGGTGGCTACACCTTC.

The chain recombines TRBV19 with TRBJ2-7, with 9 bases that match TRBD1. V was clipped by 3 bases and J by 2 bases; unmatched bases: 5. The CDR3 is made up of 15 amino acids. The germline CDR1 and CDR2 sequences are LNHDA and SQIVND (reference sequence). The CDR3 here is CASSMGTGIAYEQYF. CDR3 nucleotide sequence: TGTGCCAGTAGTATGGGGACAGGGATAGCCTACGAGCAGTACTTC.

This clone was detected many times. The gene calls are TRBV27 and TRBJ1-6, with TRBD1 matching over 7 bases. V lost 8 bases and J lost 7; bases outside the gene matches: 5. Germline loops: CDR1 MNHEY, CDR2 SMNVEV (reference sequence). This CDR3 region has 13 residues. DNA for the CDR3: TGTGCCAGCTCGACAGGGTGGAATTCACCCCTCCACTTT. Its translation: CASSTGWNSPLHF.

The J gene is TRBJ2-3, the V gene TRBV9; 7 bases match TRBD2. Germline CDR1 and CDR2: SGDLS and YYNGEE. The J segment lost 2 bases and the V segment lost 0 bases, leaving 3 bases of the junction unmatched. The CDR3 is 15 amino acids. CDR3 DNA: TGTGCCAGCAGCGTAGTGGGACTACTCACAGATACGCAGTATTTT. Translating it yields CASSVVGLLTDTQYF.

The chain uses TRBV7-4 and TRBJ1-5, with TRBD1 identical over 8 bases. The CDR3 loop spans 20 amino acids. Germline CDR1 SGHVT, CDR2 SQSDAQ. J lost 0 bases, V lost 5 bases, and 18 bases had no gene match. In DNA, the CDR3 is TGTGCCAGCAGCGCGCATCGGGACAGGAACTCACCTTATAGCAATCAGCCCCAGCATTTT. It is translated as CASSAHRDRNSPYSNQPQHF.

The chain combines TRBV19 with TRBJ2-3; no clear D gene. Trimming took 4 bases from V and 0 from J, leaving 11 bases between them. The V gene's germline CDR1 is LNHDA and CDR2 SQIVND (reference sequence). CDR3 length equals 15 residues. In DNA form, the CDR3 reads TGTGCCAGTAGTAGAGACTCGTCCAGCACAGATACGCAGTATTTT. Its protein product is CASSRDSSSTDTQYF. Complete variable domain (other parts from reference TRBV19 and TRBJ2-3): DGGITQSPKYLFRKEGQNVTLSCEQNLNHDAMYWYRQDPGQGLRLIYYSQIVNDFQKGDIAEGYSVSREKKESFPLTVTSAQKNPTAFYLCASSRDSSSTDTQYFGPGTRLTVL.